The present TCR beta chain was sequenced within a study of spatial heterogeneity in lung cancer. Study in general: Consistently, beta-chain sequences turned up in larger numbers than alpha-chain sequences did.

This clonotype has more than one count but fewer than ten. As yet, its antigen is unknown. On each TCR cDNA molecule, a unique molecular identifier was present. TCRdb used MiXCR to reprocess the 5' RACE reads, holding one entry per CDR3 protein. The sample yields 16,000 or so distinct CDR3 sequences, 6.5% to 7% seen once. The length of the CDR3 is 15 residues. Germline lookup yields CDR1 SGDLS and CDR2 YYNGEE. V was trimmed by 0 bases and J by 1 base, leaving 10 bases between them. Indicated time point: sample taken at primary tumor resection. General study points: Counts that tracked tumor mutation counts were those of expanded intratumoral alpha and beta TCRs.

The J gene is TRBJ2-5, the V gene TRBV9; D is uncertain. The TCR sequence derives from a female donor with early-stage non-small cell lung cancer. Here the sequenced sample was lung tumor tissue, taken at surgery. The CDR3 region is CASSVAGARQETQYF. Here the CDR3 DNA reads TGTGCCAGCAGCGTAGCAGGCGCCCGCCAAGAGACCCAGTACTTC.